This T cell receptor (beta chain) comes out of a study of post-analysis software for immune sequencing data. CDR3 length: 14 amino acids. J was trimmed by 1 base and V by 5 bases; bases with no gene match: 5. CDR1 is SQVTM and CDR2 is ANQGSEA in the germline V gene. cDNA libraries of TCR beta carried unique molecular identifiers. With about 0.9 to 11 million T cells as the source, roughly 0.5 million cDNA molecules resulted. In TCRdb, the PCR reads were re-called with MiXCR into one record per CDR3 protein. The sample includes a few hundred thousand distinct CDR3 sequences, around 40% of them seen just once. This clonotype appeared a few times. Its specificity is not known. Whole-study results and caveats: Multiple sclerosis was associated with a significant reduction in normalized Chao1 diversity relative to controls. Five or six TRBV segments appeared more often in patients than in controls, and TRBV5-6, TRBV5-1 and TRBV20-1 were among these. F measure grouped same-batch samples tightly together.

The sequenced sample was blood. This receptor was obtained from a girl aged 10-17 years with multiple sclerosis. This chain joins TRBV29-1 and TRBJ1-1; TRBD1 matches 9 bases. CDR3 DNA sequence: TGCAGCGTTCTCGACAGGGGGGCGAACACTGAAGCTTTCTTT. Its translation is CSVLDRGANTEAFF.